The next 23 T cell receptor beta chains were all read from a single sample in a study of immune evolution from preneoplasia to lung adenocarcinoma. Libraries were prepared by immunoSEQ multiplex PCR; TCRdb keeps only in-frame clonotypes and omits some of them. Here the sample spans some 9,000 clones, approximately 80% being singletons. Sequencing used FFPE lung adenocarcinoma in situ tissue. The receptors were sampled from a person aged 70 to 85 with lung adenocarcinoma.

V is TRBV19 and J is TRBJ1-5; D might be TRBD1 (6 bases). Deletions cut 6 bases from V and 5 bases from J, with 11 bases between. This CDR3 has 13 residues. Germline-derived CDR1 and CDR2 are LNHDA and SQIVND (reference sequence). CDR3 in DNA: TGTGCCAGTAGGTTACAGGGCCATCAGCCCCAGCATTTT. Translation gives CASRLQGHQPQHF. Supplemented by reference TRBV19 and TRBJ1-5, the full variable domain reads DGGITQSPKYLFRKEGQNVTLSCEQNLNHDAMYWYRQDPGQGLRLIYYSQIVNDFQKGDIAEGYSVSREKKESFPLTVTSAQKNPTAFYLCASRLQGHQPQHFGDGTRLSIL.

The CDR3 protein is CAISVEGGESGTEAFF. The CDR3 nucleotides are TGTGCCATCAGTGTGGAGGGGGGGGAGTCTGGCACTGAAGCTTTCTTT. The chain is built from TRBV10-3 and TRBJ1-1; TRBD1 is a possible D gene (6 bases). This CDR3 region has 16 residues. CDR1 is ENHRY, CDR2 SYGVKD, per germline. V gave up 4 bases and J gave up 4 bases, with 19 bases separating them.

The chain couples TRBV9 to TRBJ2-7, with D perhaps TRBD2 (5 bases). CDR3 size: 17 residues. The ends were cut back, 4 bases at V and 3 bases at J, with 23 bases in the middle. Germline V CDR1 and CDR2: SGDLS, YYNGEE. In DNA, the CDR3 is TGTGCCAGCAGCCCCCAGGTGGTGATGCGGGTAGGCTACGAGCAGTACTTC. It specifies CASSPQVVMRVGYEQYF.

The chain couples TRBV11-2 to TRBJ2-3; D tentatively fits TRBD1 or TRBD2 (6 bases each). Deletions cut 3 bases from V and 0 bases from J, with 22 bases between. The germline gives CDR1 SGHAT, CDR2 FQNNGV. The CDR3 totals 19 residues. The CDR3 coding sequence is TGTGCCAGCAGCTTCGGGTGGCCCGGGGGCCTACCTAGCACAGATACGCAGTATTTT. Its translation is CASSFGWPGGLPSTDTQYF.

This chain uses TRBV5-4 with TRBJ2-3; D not resolved. Germline V gene data show CDR1 as SGHNT and CDR2 as YYREEE (reference sequence). The CDR3 loop spans 14 amino acids. V lost 2 bases to trimming and J lost 2 bases, with 9 bases between them. CDR3 bases: TGTGCCAGCAGCTTCTTAGGGAACACAGATACGCAGTATTTT. It is translated as CASSFLGNTDTQYF.

The V and J genes are TRBV30 and TRBJ1-5, with D uncertain. CDR3 length: 13 amino acids. Germline V gene sequence: CDR1 GTSNPN, CDR2 SVGIG (reference sequence). Trimming pared 4 bases from V and 0 bases from J, leaving 7 bases between. The CDR3 here is CAWTPSSNQPQHF. CDR3 nucleotides: TGTGCCTGGACTCCTTCTAGCAATCAGCCCCAGCATTTT.

V is TRBV11-2 and J is TRBJ1-1; D may be TRBD1 (6 bases). This CDR3 contains 13 residues. The V gene's germline CDR1 is SGHAT and CDR2 FQNNGV. Trimming took off 4 bases at V and 4 bases at J, with 10 bases between the two ends. The CDR3 nucleotides read TGTGCCAGCAGCTCAGGCAGGGGCACTGAAGCTTTCTTT. Its translation is CASSSGRGTEAFF.

The chain couples TRBV5-1 to TRBJ2-1; 7 bases are shared with TRBD1. V lost 2 bases to trimming and J lost 5 bases; unmatched junction nucleotides: 4. This CDR3 contains 14 residues. Germline V lookup: CDR1 SGHRS, CDR2 YFSETQ. The CDR3 bases are TGCGCCAGCAGCTTTACGGACAGGAACAATGAGCAGTTCTTC. Protein: CASSFTDRNNEQFF.

The chain has TRBV6-5 and TRBJ1-1; D uncertain. V was shortened by 5 bases and J by 8 bases, with 12 bases between the two germline ends. CDR3 length equals 12 residues. From germline, CDR1 is MNHEY and CDR2 SVGAGI. This chain's CDR3 is CASSPGPTEAFF. The CDR3 DNA reads as TGTGCCAGCAGTCCCGGTCCTACGGAAGCTTTCTTT.

The rearrangement links TRBV5-1 to TRBJ2-1; 8 bases are a match to TRBD2. V gave up 2 bases and J gave up 10 bases; unmatched junction bases: 2. Germline V gene data show CDR1 as SGHRS and CDR2 as YFSETQ. This CDR3 has 12 amino acids. For the CDR3, the DNA is TGCGCCAGCAGCTTCTCTAGCGGGGAGCAGTTCTTC. This translates into CASSFSSGEQFF.

The rearrangement uses TRBV11-2 and TRBJ2-6; D gene unclear. In germline, CDR1 is SGHAT, CDR2 FQNNGV. V was clipped by 1 base and J by 0 bases, with 10 bases between them. The CDR3 spans 17 residues. The CDR3 sequence: CASSLVMAASGANVLTF. Here the CDR3 DNA reads TGTGCCAGCAGCTTAGTTATGGCAGCCTCTGGGGCCAACGTCCTGACTTTC.

The chain couples TRBV28 to TRBJ1-2, with 10 bases lining up with TRBD1. Germline V gene lookup returns CDR1 MDHEN and CDR2 SYDVKM. The length of the CDR3 is 13 residues. The ends lost 6 bases at V and 4 bases at J; junction bases unmatched: 2. The CDR3: CASSGQGGYGYTF. The CDR3 nucleotides are TGTGCCAGCAGCGGACAGGGGGGCTATGGCTACACCTTC.

V gene TRBV7-8 combines with J gene TRBJ2-7; a possible D gene is TRBD1 (6 bases). The germline gives CDR1 SGHVS, CDR2 FQNEAQ. V dropped 1 base and J dropped 5 bases, with 24 bases sitting between them. The CDR3 runs 18 residues. CDR3: CASSLVSFGTTLRNEQYF. CDR3 nucleotide sequence: TGTGCCAGCAGCTTAGTCAGTTTTGGGACAACTCTCCGGAACGAGCAGTACTTC.

This clone was recorded only once. V and J are TRBV19 and TRBJ2-3, with 7 nucleotides matching TRBD2. Per germline, CDR1 LNHDA and CDR2 SQIVND (reference sequence). This CDR3 contains 16 residues. Unmatched junction bases numbered 14, after V lost 9 bases and J lost 2 bases. CDR3 loop: CASSPTAGKYTDTQYF. The CDR3 DNA follows: TGTGCCAGCAGCCCGACAGCGGGGAAATACACAGATACGCAGTATTTT.

J is TRBJ2-5 and V is TRBV30, with 11 bases fitting TRBD1. CDR3 length: 16 residues. CDR1 and CDR2 from the germline V gene are GTSNPN and SVGIG (reference sequence). V shed 0 bases, J shed 4 bases, and the junction held 7 bases outside the gene matches. The CDR3 nucleotides are TGTGCCTGGAGTGTAACCCCGGGACAGGGGGGAGAGACCCAGTACTTC. This encodes CAWSVTPGQGGETQYF.

The table lists this clone with a count of one. V gene TRBV28 combines with J gene TRBJ2-1, with a possible D match to TRBD1 (5 bases). V was shortened by 6 bases and J by 2 bases, with 5 bases between the two germline ends. Germline CDR1 MDHEN, CDR2 SYDVKM. The CDR3 sequence is 12 residues long. The CDR3 nucleotides read TGTGCCAGCAGGGGGCCCTACAATGAGCAGTTCTTC. Encoded protein: CASRGPYNEQFF.

This clone was detected a few times. This chain uses TRBV28 with TRBJ2-7; 15 nucleotides agree with TRBD2. Trimming cost V 1 base and J 5 bases; bases outside gene matches: 12. CDR3 length: 19 amino acids. Germline assignment: CDR1 MDHEN and CDR2 SYDVKM. In DNA form, the CDR3 reads TGTGCCAGCAGTTTATTCCCCGGCAGGACTAGCGGGAGGGCCGACGAGCAGTACTTC. The encoded protein is CASSLFPGRTSGRADEQYF.

The rearrangement links TRBV28 to TRBJ1-2; 8 bases fit TRBD1. This CDR3 is 16 amino acids long. V lost 5 bases, J lost 5 bases, and 13 bases stayed unmatched. Looked up from germline, CDR1 is MDHEN and CDR2 is SYDVKM. The CDR3 nucleotides are TGTGCCAGCAGTGGGTCGACAGGGGATTTAAAGTATGGCTACACCTTC. It encodes CASSGSTGDLKYGYTF.

The chain employs TRBV7-8 and TRBJ1-1; D remains unclear. Trimming stripped 2 bases from V and 4 bases from J, with 17 bases between. The CDR3 has 16 amino acids. Germline assignment: CDR1 SGHVS and CDR2 FQNEAQ. As DNA, the CDR3 is TGTGCCAGCAGCTTAAACCCCGGGCTCCTGAGCACTGAAGCTTTCTTT. Translation gives CASSLNPGLLSTEAFF.

The chain has TRBV4-1 and TRBJ2-7, with TRBD1 identical over 7 bases. The germline V gene encodes CDR1 MGHRA and CDR2 YSYEKL. The V segment lost 6 bases and the J segment 1 base; nucleotides outside the gene matches: 6. The CDR3 runs 14 residues. This CDR3 is CASSRDSLSYEQYF. CDR3 DNA: TGCGCCAGCAGTCGGGACAGCTTATCCTACGAGCAGTACTTC.

This rearrangement joins TRBV5-1 to TRBJ2-2; no reliable D call. The CDR3 has 16 residues. Deletions cut 4 bases from V and 5 bases from J, with 18 bases between. Germline-derived CDR1 and CDR2 are SGHRS and YFSETQ. The CDR3 here is CASSPLDLGGTGELFF. The CDR3 DNA sequence: TGCGCCAGCAGCCCTCTAGACCTTGGTGGGACCGGGGAGCTGTTTTTT.

This chain connects TRBV4-2 to TRBJ2-7; D gene unclear. The CDR3 has 13 residues. Germline V CDR1 and CDR2: LGHNA, YNFKEQ. V was trimmed by 3 bases and J by 2 bases, leaving 8 bases between them. The CDR3 nucleotides read TGTGCCAGCAGCCATGACGTACCCTACGAGCAGTACTTC. Its translation: CASSHDVPYEQYF.

This sequence joins TRBV2 and TRBJ2-7; 10 nucleotides match TRBD1. The CDR3 loop spans 19 amino acids. CDR1 and CDR2 from the germline V gene are SNHLY and FYNNEI. J was trimmed by 5 bases and V by 6 bases; bases with no gene match: 22. The CDR3 DNA reads TGTGCCAGCAGCGTACGGGGGACAGGGGTAAGCGGGGGCGAGAACGAGCAGTACTTC. Residues: CASSVRGTGVSGGENEQYF.